This T cell receptor beta chain was recorded in a study of spatial heterogeneity in lung cancer. TCRdb processed the 5' RACE reads anew with MiXCR; each CDR3 protein has one entry. This table has around 19,000 distinct CDR3 sequences, about 16% appearing once. Time point reported: sample taken at primary tumor resection. Whole RNA obtained from tumor, nontumor lung or frozen PBMC underwent sequencing without sorting. Study findings and constraints: One measure, the expanded intratumoral alpha and beta TCR count, tracked tumor mutation counts.

This clonotype was seen at least ten times. Its specificity is unknown. This sequence may be a read error, since a much larger clone differs from it by one base. The specimen was lung tumor tissue, collected at surgery. The TCR sequence derives from a female donor with early-stage non-small cell lung cancer.

The CDR3 protein is CASSPGLRQGSKERQFF. The CDR3 nucleotides read TGTGCCAGCAGCCCGGGCCTCCGACAGGGGTCCAAGGAGCGGCAGTTCTTC. V usage is TRBV11-1 and J usage is TRBJ2-1; 8 positions match TRBD1. With 5 bases clipped from V and 12 bases from J, the junction kept 21 bases outside the gene matches. Germline V gene data show CDR1 as SGHAT and CDR2 as FQDESV (reference sequence). The CDR3 has 17 amino acids.